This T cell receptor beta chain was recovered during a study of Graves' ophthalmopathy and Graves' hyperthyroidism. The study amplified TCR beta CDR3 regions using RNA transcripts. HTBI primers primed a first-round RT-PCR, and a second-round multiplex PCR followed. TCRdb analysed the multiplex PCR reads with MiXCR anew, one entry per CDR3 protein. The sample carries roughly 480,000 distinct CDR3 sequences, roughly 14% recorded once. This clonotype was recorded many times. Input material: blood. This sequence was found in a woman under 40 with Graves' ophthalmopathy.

CDR3 in DNA: TGTGCCAGCAGTGCGGGGGCCAATCAGCCCCAGCATTTT. It is translated as CASSAGANQPQHF. This chain connects TRBV6-4 to TRBJ1-5; a weak D match, TRBD1 (6 bases). Germline lookup yields CDR1 MRHNA and CDR2 SNTAGT. Trimming shortened V by 4 bases and J by 3 bases, and 7 bases separated the two germline ends. The CDR3 has 13 amino acids.